The next 16 T cell receptor beta chains were all read from a single sample in a study of CD8 T cells in ankylosing spondylitis. The study's findings and limits: Apparently characteristic of ankylosing spondylitis blood was a TCR beta motif (eight highly homologous variants).

For these TCRs, the target antigens are not known. TCRdb re-derived calls from the 5' RACE reads in MiXCR, one entry per CDR3 protein. The sample includes more than 250,000 distinct CDR3 sequences, roughly 8% of them seen just once. Material: blood, either unsorted or a sorted T cell fraction (not recorded which). The receptors here all came from a male donor with ankylosing spondylitis.

This clonotype was detected ten times or more. The rearrangement uses TRBV6-4 and TRBJ1-5; D unresolved. The CDR3 is 14 amino acids. Germline assignment: CDR1 MRHNA and CDR2 SNTAGT. Trimming cost V 0 bases and J 6 bases, with 9 bases left between them. CDR3 sequence: CASSDSMEVQPQHF. The CDR3 DNA follows: TGTGCCAGCAGTGACTCGATGGAAGTTCAGCCCCAGCATTTT.

This clonotype has a handful of counts. The chain carries TRBV12-3 or TRBV12-4 and TRBJ1-4, with 8 bases matching TRBD1. CDR3 size: 14 residues. V was clipped by 6 bases and J by 8 bases; unmatched bases: 8. The CDR3 region is CASRPGTGGEKLFF. The DNA for the CDR3 is TGTGCCAGCAGACCCGGGACAGGTGGGGAAAAACTGTTTTTT.

The CDR3: CATRGGLAGGSPGELFF. The CDR3 nucleotides are TGTGCCACCAGGGGAGGACTAGCGGGGGGCAGTCCCGGGGAGCTGTTTTTT. The gene calls are TRBV15 and TRBJ2-2; 14 nucleotides match TRBD2. The germline gives CDR1 LNHNV, CDR2 YYDKDF (reference sequence). The CDR3 covers 17 residues. V shed 6 bases, J shed 6 bases, and the junction held 9 bases outside the gene matches.

This clonotype was found a few times. This chain uses TRBV28 with TRBJ1-5; no clear D gene. This CDR3 has 13 amino acids. Trimming removed 2 bases from V and 3 bases from J, with 5 bases in between. The V gene's germline CDR1 is MDHEN and CDR2 SYDVKM. CDR3 in DNA: TGTGCCAGCAGTTTAATGAACAATCAGCCCCAGCATTTT. The encoded protein is CASSLMNNQPQHF.

The CDR3 nucleotides are TGTGCCAGCAGCCCGGGGAGGGAAGCTTTCTTT. It yields the protein CASSPGREAFF. The chain couples TRBV3-2 to TRBJ1-1. TRBV3-2 represents a pseudogene. The CDR3 length is 11 residues.

For this clonotype: At one boundary the junction diverges from the germline segment, which might be a read error. J is TRBJ1-1 and V is TRBV5-1, with D hard to call. Per germline, CDR1 SGHRS and CDR2 YFSETQ. The CDR3 sequence is 15 residues long. CDR3 DNA sequence: TGCGCCAGCAGCTTGAACCGACTGTCGAACCCTGAAGCTTTCTTT. It encodes CASSLNRLSNPEAFF.

The table lists this clonotype with a few counts. The genes are TRBV11-3 and TRBJ2-4; 9 bases fit TRBD2. This CDR3 comprises 16 residues. From germline, CDR1 is SGHNT and CDR2 YENEEA. V trimming: 5 bases; J trimming: 6 bases; junction bases outside the gene matches: 11. CDR3 bases: TGTGCCAGCAGCCGCCGGGGCGGGAGGGCCGGAAACATTCAGTACTTC. It codes for CASSRRGGRAGNIQYF.

This clonotype occurred a few times. V and J are TRBV18 and TRBJ1-1; D uncertain. Trimming stripped 7 bases from V and 1 base from J, with 13 bases between. Per germline, CDR1 KGHSH and CDR2 LQKENI. This CDR3 is built from 14 residues. CDR3: CASFGPGPNTEAFF. DNA of the CDR3: TGTGCCAGCTTCGGGCCTGGACCGAACACTGAAGCTTTCTTT.

This clonotype was observed a few times. The chain employs TRBV7-9 and TRBJ2-6; TRBD1 aligns across 8 bases. The CDR3 has 20 amino acids. V was pared by 4 bases and J by 0 bases, with 14 bases of the junction left unmatched. Germline V gene data show CDR1 as SEHNR and CDR2 as FQNEAQ (reference sequence). CDR3 sequence reads: CASSSTPGQGFLSGANVLTF. The CDR3 coding sequence is TGTGCCAGCAGCTCAACTCCTGGACAGGGCTTTCTCTCTGGGGCCAACGTCCTGACTTTC.

V and J are TRBV5-1 and TRBJ1-1, with D possibly TRBD1 on 6 matching bases. Trimming removed 0 bases at V and 1 base at J, with 10 bases between. The CDR3 has 15 amino acids. CDR1 is SGHRS and CDR2 is YFSETQ in the germline V gene. The CDR3 spells CASSLAGGGNTEAFF. The DNA for the CDR3 is TGCGCCAGCAGCTTGGCGGGAGGGGGGAACACTGAAGCTTTCTTT. The entire variable domain, with the rest obtained from reference TRBV5-1 and TRBJ1-1, is as follows: KAGVTQTPRYLIKTRGQQVTLSCSPISGHRSVSWYQQTPGQGLQFLFEYFSETQRNKGNFPGRFSGRQFSNSRSEMNVSTLELGDSALYLCASSLAGGGNTEAFFGQGTRLTVV.

This rearrangement joins TRBV5-1 to TRBJ2-2; TRBD2 matches at 10 bases. The V gene's germline CDR1 is SGHRS and CDR2 YFSETQ. The V and J ends lost 7 bases and 4 bases, in that order; junction bases with no gene match: 16. The CDR3 totals 18 residues. The CDR3, as DNA: TGCGCCAGCCCAGCCCTGAGCGGGAGGGGTTCGACCACCGGGGAGCTGTTTTTT. This encodes CASPALSGRGSTTGELFF.

This clonotype was found a few times. The rearrangement uses TRBV13 and TRBJ2-5; D is perhaps TRBD1 (6 bases). CDR3 length: 14 residues. Between the trimmed V and J ends, which lost 5 bases and 5 bases, there was a span of 15 bases. Germline assignment: CDR1 PRHDT and CDR2 FYEKMQ (reference sequence). The DNA for the CDR3 is TGTGCCAGCAGCAGGGGGACGACGGGGGAGACCCAGTACTTC. It specifies CASSRGTTGETQYF.

This clonotype was observed a handful of times. V and J are TRBV12-3 or TRBV12-4 and TRBJ2-7; D call uncertain. Trimming removed 5 bases at V and 7 bases at J, with 12 bases between. This CDR3 region has 12 residues. CDR3 protein: CASSPAIREQYF. The CDR3 nucleotides read TGTGCCAGCAGTCCCGCGATTCGTGAGCAGTACTTC.

The table lists this clonotype with a few counts. The chain employs TRBV18 and TRBJ2-2, with D tentatively TRBD2 (6 bases). The CDR3 extends over 16 amino acids. Trimming took off 5 bases at V and 0 bases at J, with 13 bases between the two ends. The V gene's germline CDR1 is KGHSH and CDR2 LQKENI. CDR3 in DNA: TGTGCCAGCTCAGAGACGACTAGTACGAACACCGGGGAGCTGTTTTTT. As protein: CASSETTSTNTGELFF.

This clonotype was picked up a small number of times. V is TRBV10-3 and J is TRBJ2-5; 7 bases align to TRBD2. With 11 bases clipped from V and 4 bases from J, the junction kept 7 bases outside the gene matches. Germline values: CDR1 ENHRY, CDR2 SYGVKD. CDR3 size: 12 residues. CDR3 sequence reads: CAGRGSGETQYF. In nucleotides, the CDR3 is TGTGCCGGGCGCGGGAGTGGAGAGACCCAGTACTTC.

This clonotype was counted a few times. J is TRBJ2-7 and V is TRBV20-1; 9 bases fit TRBD2. The trim removed 1 base at V and 6 bases at J, leaving 1 base unmatched. Per germline, CDR1 DFQATT and CDR2 SNEGSKA (reference sequence). The CDR3 runs to 12 residues. The CDR3 loop reads CSARVAGVEQYF. CDR3 nucleotide sequence: TGCAGTGCTAGAGTAGCGGGAGTCGAGCAGTACTTC.